This is a list of T cell receptor beta chains from one sample in a study of CD8 T cells in ankylosing spondylitis. TCRdb recomputed calls from the 5' RACE reads with MiXCR, one row per CDR3 protein. In the table there are about 250,000 distinct CDR3 sequences, roughly a third of which are singletons. The material sequenced was blood, either unsorted or a sorted T cell fraction (not recorded which). Receptors originate from a male donor with ankylosing spondylitis or in good health (not recorded which). The CDR3 runs from the conserved cysteine through the conserved F or W. A D gene is named only where the DNA matches it firmly. Clone size is not always given. Where it is, it says once, few, many or a class for expanded clones.

v_call	d_call	j_call	clone_size	cdr3_nt	cdr3_aa
TRBV24-1	.	TRBJ1-1	.	TGTGCCACCAGTGACAGCCAGGAGGGAGCCTTAGATGAAGCTTTCTTT	CATSDSQEGALDEAFF
TRBV4-1	TRBD2	TRBJ2-1	.	TGCGCCAGCAGCCAAGTAGCGGGCGGGGAAACCTACAATGAGCAGTTCTTC	CASSQVAGGETYNEQFF
TRBV5-6	TRBD2	TRBJ2-5	.	TGTGCCAGCAGCTTCCGTCGGGGGGAAGAGACCCAGTACTTC	CASSFRRGEETQYF
TRBV5-1	.	TRBJ2-1	few	TGCGCCAGCAGCTTGAATCTCGCCGAGGGTGAGCAGTTCTTC	CASSLNLAEGEQFF
TRBV5-1	.	TRBJ2-3	.	TGCGCCAGCAGCTTAGCAGGGGAGGAGACAGATACGCAGTATTTT	CASSLAGEETDTQYF
TRBV5-1	.	TRBJ2-7	.	TGCGCCAGCAGCTGGGGGGCCTACGAGCAGTACTTC	CASSWGAYEQYF
TRBV3-1	.	TRBJ1-5	few	TGTGCCAGCAGCCAAGATGCAGGGCTGCCCCAGCATTTT	CASSQDAGLPQHF
TRBV5-1	.	TRBJ1-1	.	TGCGCCAGCAGCGTCGGACAGAAGACTGAAGCTTTCTTT	CASSVGQKTEAFF
TRBV27	.	TRBJ1-1	.	TGTGCCAGCACTCCCCTGCCGGGGGTCCTGAACACTGAAGCTTTCTTT	CASTPLPGVLNTEAFF
TRBV3-1	.	TRBJ2-6	few	TGTGCCAGCAGCCCTCGCCGAAGCAGGGGAAGATCTGGGGCCAACGTCCTGACTTTC	CASSPRRSRGRSGANVLTF
TRBV20-1	.	TRBJ2-1	few	TGCAGTGCTATGATCCCTGAGGAGAACAGGGTAAAGGATGAGCAGTTCTTC	CSAMIPEENRVKDEQFF
TRBV7-6	.	TRBJ2-1	.	TGTGCCAGCAGCTTAGCACCGCGGGTTACCTACAATGAGCAGTTCTTC	CASSLAPRVTYNEQFF
TRBV15	.	TRBJ2-5	.	TGTGCCACCAGCAGGAACAGGGATGGGCGAGAGACCCAGTACTTC	CATSRNRDGRETQYF